The 10 T cell receptor beta chains reported below all come from one sample, sequenced in a study of siplizumab effects on memory and regulatory T cells. Profiling relied on immunoSEQ multiplex PCR, and the TCRdb table lists in-frame clones only, not all of them. This table holds about 100,000 clones, about 90% found once. Sequencing was performed on Tregs sorted from blood. These receptors all stem from a human donor in good health.

The V call is TRBV2, the J call TRBJ1-4, with 7 bases that match TRBD1. This CDR3 is 14 amino acids long. Unmatched junction bases numbered 6, after V lost 3 bases and J lost 8 bases. Germline loops: CDR1 SNHLY, CDR2 FYNNEI. The CDR3 sequence: CASSDTGVWEKLFF. Here the CDR3 DNA reads TGTGCCAGCAGTGACACAGGGGTCTGGGAAAAACTGTTTTTT.

This chain connects TRBV11-2 to TRBJ2-2; D ambiguous. The V gene's germline CDR1 is SGHAT and CDR2 FQNNGV. This CDR3 has 14 residues. Trimming removed 3 bases from V and 4 bases from J, with 9 bases in between. The DNA for the CDR3 is TGTGCCAGCAGCTTTTGGCACCTCACCGGGGAGCTGTTTTTT. Its translation is CASSFWHLTGELFF.

The chain links TRBV11-2 to TRBJ2-2; the D is unclear. The CDR3 runs to 13 residues. Germline loops: CDR1 SGHAT, CDR2 FQNNGV. Deletions cut 4 bases from V and 6 bases from J, with 9 bases between. CDR3 bases: TGTGCCAGCAGCTCGGTTTGGTCCGGGGAGCTGTTTTTT. Residues: CASSSVWSGELFF.

This clone was found a few times. The chain carries TRBV2 and TRBJ2-1; 10 bases align to TRBD2. The CDR3 sequence is 19 residues long. Germline loops: CDR1 SNHLY, CDR2 FYNNEI. The V segment lost 5 bases and the J segment 0 bases; nucleotides outside the gene matches: 13. CDR3 DNA sequence: TGTGCCAGCAGTATACTAGCGGGACCAAGTACTAGCTCCTACAATGAGCAGTTCTTC. This codes for CASSILAGPSTSSYNEQFF. Filled out from reference TRBV2 and TRBJ2-1, the complete variable domain reads EPEVTQTPSHQVTQMGQEVILRCVPISNHLYFYWYRQILGQKVEFLVSFYNNEISEKSEIFDDQFSVERPDGSNFTLKIRSTKLEDSAMYFCASSILAGPSTSSYNEQFFGPGTRLTVL.

This sequence joins TRBV14 and TRBJ2-5, with D unresolved. This CDR3 has 13 residues. CDR1 and CDR2 (germline): SGHDN, FVKESK. Trimming stripped 0 bases from V and 9 bases from J, with 11 bases between. This CDR3 reads CASSQDWVGAQYF. In nucleotides, the CDR3 is TGTGCCAGCAGCCAAGATTGGGTTGGGGCCCAGTACTTC.

This clone was picked up many times. J is TRBJ1-2 and V is TRBV2; TRBD1 matches 7 bases. The CDR3 covers 14 residues. The trim removed 6 bases at V and 5 bases at J, leaving 9 bases unmatched. Germline V gene sequence: CDR1 SNHLY, CDR2 FYNNEI. Here the CDR3 reads CASRTGTAHYGYTF. CDR3 nucleotide sequence: TGTGCCAGCAGGACGGGGACAGCTCATTATGGCTACACCTTC.

The V and J genes are TRBV4-1 and TRBJ2-7; 7 positions agree with TRBD2. The CDR3 spans 15 residues. J gave up 3 bases and V 0 bases, and 5 bases lay outside the gene matches. Germline loops: CDR1 MGHRA, CDR2 YSYEKL. CDR3 sequence: CASSQDGRGFYEQYF. CDR3 coding DNA: TGCGCCAGCAGCCAAGACGGGCGGGGGTTCTACGAGCAGTACTTC.

This chain joins TRBV5-1 and TRBJ2-7; a weak D match, TRBD1 (5 bases). Trimming stripped 4 bases from V and 4 bases from J, with 21 bases between. Germline V gene lookup returns CDR1 SGHRS and CDR2 YFSETQ. CDR3 length: 16 residues. CDR3: CASSLGRGSAAYEQYF. The CDR3 DNA is TGCGCCAGCAGCCTGGGAAGGGGTTCTGCGGCTTACGAGCAGTACTTC.

The rearrangement links TRBV11-2 to TRBJ1-2; 9 bases map to TRBD1. This CDR3 spans 15 amino acids. The germline V gene encodes CDR1 SGHAT and CDR2 FQNNGV. After removal of 5 bases from V and 8 bases from J, the junction contained 12 bases not matched to a gene. CDR3 DNA sequence: TGTGCCAGCAGCAATCCGGTACAGGGGGCTGGGGGCTACACCTTC. It translates to CASSNPVQGAGGYTF.

The rearrangement uses TRBV7-2 and TRBJ2-4; 8 bases map to TRBD1. The CDR3 extends over 15 amino acids. The J segment lost 3 bases and the V segment lost 6 bases, leaving 7 bases of the junction unmatched. CDR1 is SGHTA and CDR2 is FQGNSA in the germline V gene. CDR3 coding DNA: TGTGCCAGCAGTGGCGCAGGGGGCATCAAAAACATTCAGTACTTC. Protein: CASSGAGGIKNIQYF.